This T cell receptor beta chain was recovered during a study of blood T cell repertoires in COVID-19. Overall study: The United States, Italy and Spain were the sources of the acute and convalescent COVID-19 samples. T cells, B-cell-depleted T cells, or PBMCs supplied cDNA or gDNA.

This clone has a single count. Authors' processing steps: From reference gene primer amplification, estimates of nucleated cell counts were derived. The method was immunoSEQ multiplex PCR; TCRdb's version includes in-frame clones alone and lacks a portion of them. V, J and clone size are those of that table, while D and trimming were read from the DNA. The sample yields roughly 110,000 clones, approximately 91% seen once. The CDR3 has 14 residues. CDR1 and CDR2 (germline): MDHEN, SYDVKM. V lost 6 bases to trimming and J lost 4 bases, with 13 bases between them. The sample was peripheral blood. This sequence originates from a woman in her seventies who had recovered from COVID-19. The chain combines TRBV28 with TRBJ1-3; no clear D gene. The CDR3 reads CASRPDMRGNTIYF. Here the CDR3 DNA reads TGTGCCAGCAGACCCGACATGAGAGGAAACACCATATATTTT.